The 29 T cell receptor beta chains presented below share a single source sample, sequenced in a study of blood T cell repertoires in COVID-19. Some clones are missing from TCRdb's copy, which holds only in-frame ones; the method was immunoSEQ multiplex PCR. This table holds roughly 460,000 clones, approximately 90% found once. Sequencing input: peripheral blood. These receptors came from a young man with COVID-19, enrolled during active disease.

The chain is built from TRBV5-5 and TRBJ1-6; 7 bases fit TRBD1. Germline V gene lookup returns CDR1 SGHKS and CDR2 YYEKEE (reference sequence). This CDR3 is 17 amino acids long. The trim removed 1 base at V and 7 bases at J, leaving 11 bases unmatched. This chain's CDR3 is CASSLLGRDRANSPLHF. CDR3 nucleotide sequence: TGTGCCAGCAGCTTGCTTGGGCGTGACAGGGCGAATTCACCCCTCCACTTT.

The V and J genes are TRBV11-3 and TRBJ2-1; 9 bases match TRBD1. The CDR3 is made up of 13 amino acids. From germline, CDR1 is SGHNT and CDR2 YENEEA. Trimming took 9 bases from V and 3 from J; bases not matched to a gene: 3. CDR3 in DNA: TGTGCCAGTGACAGGGGGATCTACAATGAGCAGTTCTTC. Protein: CASDRGIYNEQFF. Full variable domain (missing parts from reference TRBV11-3 and TRBJ2-1): EAGVVQSPRYKIIEKKQPVAFWCNPISGHNTLYWYLQNLGQGPELLIRYENEEAVDDSQLPKDRFSAERLKGVDSTLKIQPAELGDSAVYLCASDRGIYNEQFFGPGTRLTVL.

The V gene is TRBV24-1, the J gene TRBJ2-2; 10 bases fit TRBD2. CDR1 and CDR2 from the germline V gene are KGHDR and SFDVKD. CDR3 length: 17 amino acids. V lost 4 bases and J lost 3; bases outside the gene matches: 7. The CDR3 region has the DNA TGTGCCACCAGTGAAAGCAGCGGGAGGGCCTACACCGGGGAGCTGTTTTTT. Translation: CATSESSGRAYTGELFF.

The CDR3 DNA is TGTGCCACCAGCAGAGAATCAAATTCACCCCTCCACTTT. Protein product: CATSRESNSPLHF. V and J are TRBV15 and TRBJ1-6; D ambiguous. The CDR3 has 13 amino acids. Trimming stripped 0 bases from V and 7 bases from J, with 4 bases between. Germline values: CDR1 LNHNV, CDR2 YYDKDF (reference sequence).

J is TRBJ2-7 and V is TRBV11-2; D is unclear. CDR3 length: 13 amino acids. Trimming removed 0 bases at V and 3 bases at J, with 6 bases between. Germline values: CDR1 SGHAT, CDR2 FQNNGV. The CDR3 spells CASSLDRHYEQYF. The CDR3 bases are TGTGCCAGCAGCTTAGATCGACACTACGAGCAGTACTTC.

V gene TRBV20-1 combines with J gene TRBJ2-7, with TRBD2 matching 10 bases. V gave up 3 bases and J gave up 4 bases; unmatched junction bases: 15. Germline V gene data show CDR1 as DFQATT and CDR2 as SNEGSKA (reference sequence). This CDR3 spans 17 amino acids. For the CDR3, the DNA is TGCAGTGCTAGTAATTTCCGGAGCGGGGGGGCGCTTTACGAGCAGTACTTC. Protein product: CSASNFRSGGALYEQYF.

This chain joins TRBV9 and TRBJ2-3; 9 nucleotides match TRBD2. The germline gives CDR1 SGDLS, CDR2 YYNGEE. The CDR3 consists of 15 residues. J was trimmed by 4 bases and V by 0 bases; bases with no gene match: 3. The chain's CDR3 is CASSVVAGASDTQYF. The CDR3 coding sequence is TGTGCCAGCAGCGTAGTAGCGGGAGCCTCAGATACGCAGTATTTT.

V usage is TRBV6-6 and J usage is TRBJ1-5, with 11 positions matching TRBD1. The CDR3 has 15 amino acids. The germline V gene has CDR1 MNHNY and CDR2 SVGAGI (reference sequence). Germline trimming cut 6 bases from V and 8 bases from J; bases unmatched to any gene: 9. The CDR3 DNA reads as TGTGCCAGCAGCATGGGACAGGGGGAAAGTAAGCCCCAGCATTTT. It codes for CASSMGQGESKPQHF.

This chain links TRBV2 with TRBJ1-2; D gene unclear. With 1 base removed from V and 8 bases from J, the gap between germline ends came to 11 bases. The V gene's germline CDR1 is SNHLY and CDR2 FYNNEI. This CDR3 is built from 13 residues. As DNA, the CDR3 is TGTGCCAGCAGTGAAGTGGGTATGAGGGGCTACACCTTC. Amino acid sequence: CASSEVGMRGYTF.

The rearrangement links TRBV4-1 to TRBJ2-1, with 8 bases matching TRBD2. Germline V gene sequence: CDR1 MGHRA, CDR2 YSYEKL. CDR3 length: 15 amino acids. J was trimmed by 5 bases and V by 1 base; bases with no gene match: 4. CDR3 sequence: CASSQAQRGNNEQFF. Here the CDR3 DNA reads TGCGCCAGCAGCCAAGCCCAGCGGGGGAACAATGAGCAGTTCTTC.

This rearrangement joins TRBV7-9 to TRBJ2-3, with TRBD1 as a possible D gene (5 bases). Germline CDR1 and CDR2: SEHNR and FQNEAQ (reference sequence). Trimming shortened V by 2 bases and J by 0 bases, and 12 bases separated the two germline ends. CDR3 length: 16 residues. CDR3 region: CASSLSSGPSTDTQYF. The CDR3 nucleotides are TGTGCCAGCAGCTTAAGCTCAGGGCCTAGCACAGATACGCAGTATTTT.

The chain employs TRBV18 and TRBJ2-1, with D possibly TRBD1 on 7 matching bases. The ends were cut back, 8 bases at V and 2 bases at J, with 22 bases in the middle. There are 17 residues in the CDR3. The germline V gene has CDR1 KGHSH and CDR2 LQKENI. CDR3 coding DNA: TGTGCCAGCCAAAAACGACAGGGTCGGGAGCCCTACAATGAGCAGTTCTTC. It is translated as CASQKRQGREPYNEQFF.

This chain links TRBV5-6 with TRBJ1-2, with D maybe TRBD1 (5 bases). In germline, CDR1 is SGHDT, CDR2 YYEEEE. This CDR3 is built from 14 residues. V was trimmed by 0 bases and J by 5 bases, leaving 11 bases between them. CDR3 coding DNA: TGTGCCAGCAGCTTGGCGGGGGAGCGGTATGGCTACACCTTC. Encoded protein: CASSLAGERYGYTF.

The rearrangement links TRBV9 to TRBJ2-3; the D gene is possibly TRBD2 (5 bases). Trimming pared 0 bases from V and 8 bases from J, leaving 13 bases between. The CDR3 loop spans 14 amino acids. CDR1 and CDR2 (germline): SGDLS, YYNGEE. The DNA of the CDR3 is TGTGCCAGCAGCGTAGAATCTCCGGGGATTACGCAGTATTTT. Translation: CASSVESPGITQYF.

The J gene is TRBJ2-3, the V gene TRBV5-1; D may be TRBD2 (5 bases). Trimming took 5 bases from V and 2 from J, leaving 6 bases between them. CDR3 length: 12 residues. Germline assignment: CDR1 SGHRS and CDR2 YFSETQ. CDR3 sequence (DNA): TGCGCCAGCAGGCTAGCCACAGATACGCAGTATTTT. Translation: CASRLATDTQYF.

The V call is TRBV6-5, the J call TRBJ2-7, with TRBD2 identical over 11 bases. Germline CDR1 and CDR2: MNHEY and SVGAGI. This CDR3 contains 16 residues. The ends lost 0 bases at V and 4 bases at J; junction bases unmatched: 5. As DNA, the CDR3 is TGTGCCAGCAGTTACTCGGGGCTAGCGGGAGGATACGAGCAGTACTTC. Translated, it gives CASSYSGLAGGYEQYF.

The chain links TRBV29-1 to TRBJ2-3; 8 bases agree with TRBD2. CDR3 length equals 16 residues. Germline trimming cut 5 bases from V and 4 bases from J; bases unmatched to any gene: 14. The germline V gene encodes CDR1 SQVTM and CDR2 ANQGSEA. The CDR3 DNA follows: TGCAGCGTTCACGAACCTCTAGGACTAGCCTCAGATACGCAGTATTTT. Amino acids: CSVHEPLGLASDTQYF.

This chain uses TRBV4-2 with TRBJ2-5, with D perhaps TRBD2 (6 bases). The CDR3 has 14 amino acids. Germline loops: CDR1 LGHNA, CDR2 YNFKEQ. Between the trimmed V and J ends, which lost 4 bases and 1 base, there was a span of 10 bases. DNA of the CDR3: TGTGCCAGCAGCCCGCGCGGGGTCCAAGAGACCCAGTACTTC. It is translated as CASSPRGVQETQYF.

This rearrangement joins TRBV5-6 to TRBJ1-2, with D unclear. V lost 2 bases and J lost 0, with 11 bases in between. In germline, CDR1 is SGHDT, CDR2 YYEEEE. The CDR3 length is 15 residues. The CDR3 is CASSFRDKSNYGYTF. Here the CDR3 DNA reads TGTGCCAGCAGCTTCCGAGACAAATCTAACTATGGCTACACCTTC.

The chain employs TRBV7-9 and TRBJ1-4; D not certain. V lost 3 bases to trimming and J lost 4 bases, with 9 bases between them. Germline values: CDR1 SEHNR, CDR2 FQNEAQ (reference sequence). The CDR3 extends over 14 amino acids. The DNA of the CDR3 is TGTGCCAGCAGCTTGGGAGGGAATAATGAAAAACTGTTTTTT. It codes for CASSLGGNNEKLFF.

V and J are TRBV27 and TRBJ1-1; 9 bases are a match to TRBD1. The CDR3 is 15 residues long. Trimming took 4 bases from V and 1 from J; bases not matched to a gene: 4. Germline CDR1 is MNHEY and CDR2 is SMNVEV (reference sequence). CDR3 amino acids: CASSSRDRANTEAFF. The CDR3 DNA is TGTGCCAGCAGTTCCCGGGACAGGGCGAACACTGAAGCTTTCTTT.

The V gene is TRBV19, the J gene TRBJ2-1; D perhaps matches TRBD2 (6 bases). The germline CDR1 and CDR2 sequences are LNHDA and SQIVND (reference sequence). The CDR3 covers 14 residues. V was pared by 7 bases and J by 0 bases, with 10 bases between. In DNA, the CDR3 is TGTGCCAGTATGGGACTCAGCTCCTACAATGAGCAGTTCTTC. Translated: CASMGLSSYNEQFF.

The chain links TRBV2 to TRBJ2-1; 13 bases agree with TRBD2. The CDR3 extends over 15 amino acids. Germline loops: CDR1 SNHLY, CDR2 FYNNEI. After removal of 4 bases from V and 7 bases from J, the junction contained 4 bases not matched to a gene. The CDR3 nucleotides read TGTGCCAGCAGTGTCCGGACTAGCGGGAGTAATGAGCAGTTCTTC. Translating it yields CASSVRTSGSNEQFF.

This sequence joins TRBV2 and TRBJ1-3; the D gene is possibly TRBD1 (6 bases). V was shortened by 5 bases and J by 1 base, with 15 bases between the two germline ends. Germline CDR1 and CDR2: SNHLY and FYNNEI. The CDR3 is 16 residues long. CDR3 coding DNA: TGTGCCAGCAGTTTTGCGGGGGGCCGTTCTGGAAACACCATATATTTT. This gives the protein CASSFAGGRSGNTIYF.

The genes are TRBV29-1 and TRBJ2-1; D gene ambiguous. V lost 0 bases and J 7 bases, leaving 19 bases between the germline ends. CDR1 and CDR2 from the germline V gene are SQVTM and ANQGSEA. This CDR3 is 16 amino acids long. CDR3 DNA: TGCAGCGTTGAAGATTCTGTGGCACCCCCGTTTAATGAGCAGTTCTTC. Translation gives CSVEDSVAPPFNEQFF.

This rearrangement joins TRBV24-1 to TRBJ2-7, with D possibly being TRBD2 (6 bases). The V gene's germline CDR1 is KGHDR and CDR2 SFDVKD. The CDR3 is made up of 17 amino acids. V was shortened by 2 bases and J by 2 bases, with 18 bases between the two germline ends. CDR3 in amino acids: CATSDWHPGTGTYEQYF. As DNA, the CDR3 is TGTGCCACCAGTGATTGGCATCCCGGGACTGGAACCTACGAGCAGTACTTC.

The CDR3 DNA sequence: TGTGCCACCTTAGGGCAATCGGGGGACACTGAAGCTTTCTTT. The encoded protein is CATLGQSGDTEAFF. This rearrangement joins TRBV13 to TRBJ1-1; a possible D gene is TRBD1 (5 bases). Germline lookup yields CDR1 PRHDT and CDR2 FYEKMQ (reference sequence). V lost 10 bases and J lost 3, with 18 bases in between. The CDR3 spans 14 residues.

This clone showed up just once. V and J are TRBV12-3 or TRBV12-4 and TRBJ2-1; possibly TRBD2 for D (5 bases). This CDR3 comprises 13 residues. Trimming shortened V by 6 bases and J by 3 bases, and 9 bases separated the two germline ends. Written as DNA, the CDR3 is TGTGCCAGCAGCACTACTAGCTACAATGAGCAGTTCTTC. This encodes CASSTTSYNEQFF.

This rearrangement joins TRBV6-6 to TRBJ1-2; D ambiguous. V lost 3 bases and J lost 7, with 12 bases in between. The CDR3 consists of 13 residues. Germline CDR1 and CDR2: MNHNY and SVGAGI (reference sequence). This chain's CDR3 is CASSYTLRGGYTF. DNA of the CDR3: TGTGCCAGCAGTTATACGCTTCGGGGTGGCTACACCTTC.